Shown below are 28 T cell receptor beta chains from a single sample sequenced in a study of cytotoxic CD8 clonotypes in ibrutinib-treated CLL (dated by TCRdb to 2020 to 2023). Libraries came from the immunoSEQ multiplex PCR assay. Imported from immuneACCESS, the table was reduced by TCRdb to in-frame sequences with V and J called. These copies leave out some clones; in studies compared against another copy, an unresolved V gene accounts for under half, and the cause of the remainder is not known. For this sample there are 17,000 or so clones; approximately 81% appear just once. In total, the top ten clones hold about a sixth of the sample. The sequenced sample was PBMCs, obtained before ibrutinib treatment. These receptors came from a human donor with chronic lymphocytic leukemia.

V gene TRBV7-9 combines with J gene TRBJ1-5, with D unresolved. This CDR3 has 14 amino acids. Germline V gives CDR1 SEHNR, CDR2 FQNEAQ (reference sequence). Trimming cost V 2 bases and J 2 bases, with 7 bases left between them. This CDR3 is CASSLIDGNQPQHF. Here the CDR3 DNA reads TGTGCCAGCAGCTTAATAGATGGCAATCAGCCCCAGCATTTT. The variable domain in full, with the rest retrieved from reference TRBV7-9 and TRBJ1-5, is DTGVSQNPRHKITKRGQNVTFRCDPISEHNRLYWYRQTLGQGPEFLTYFQNEAQLEKSRLLSDRFSAERPKGSFSTLEIQRTEQGDSAMYLCASSLIDGNQPQHFGDGTRLSIL.

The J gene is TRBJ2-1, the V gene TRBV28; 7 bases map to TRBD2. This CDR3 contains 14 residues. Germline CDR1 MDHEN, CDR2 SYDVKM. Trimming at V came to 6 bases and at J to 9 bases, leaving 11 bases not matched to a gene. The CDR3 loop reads CASSPAGSVGEQFF. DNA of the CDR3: TGTGCCAGCAGCCCAGCGGGATCGGTGGGTGAGCAGTTCTTC.

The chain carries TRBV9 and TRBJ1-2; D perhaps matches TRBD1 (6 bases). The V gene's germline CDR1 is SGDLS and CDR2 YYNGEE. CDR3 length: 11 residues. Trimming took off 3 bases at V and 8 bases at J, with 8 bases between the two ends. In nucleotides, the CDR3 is TGTGCCAGCAGCGAGGGGGTCGGCTACACCTTC. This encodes CASSEGVGYTF.

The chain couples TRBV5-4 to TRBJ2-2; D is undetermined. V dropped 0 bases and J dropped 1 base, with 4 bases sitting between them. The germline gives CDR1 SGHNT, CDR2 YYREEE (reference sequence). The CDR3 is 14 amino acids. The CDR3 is CASSLGGNTGELFF. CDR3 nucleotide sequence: TGTGCCAGCAGCTTGGGAGGGAACACCGGGGAGCTGTTTTTT.

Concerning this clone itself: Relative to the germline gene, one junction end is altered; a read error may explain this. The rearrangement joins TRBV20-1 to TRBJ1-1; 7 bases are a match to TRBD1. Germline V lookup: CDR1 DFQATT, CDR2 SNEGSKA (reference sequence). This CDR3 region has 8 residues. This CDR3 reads CSAPGQNF. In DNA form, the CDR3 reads TGCAGTGCTCCGGGACAGAACTTT.

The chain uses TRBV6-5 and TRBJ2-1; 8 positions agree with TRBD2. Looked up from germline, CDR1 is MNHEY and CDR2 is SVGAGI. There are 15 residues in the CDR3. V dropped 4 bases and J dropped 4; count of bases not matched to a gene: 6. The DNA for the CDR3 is TGTGCCAGCAGTTTTCCGGGACTAGATTACAATGAGCAGTTCTTC. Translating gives CASSFPGLDYNEQFF.

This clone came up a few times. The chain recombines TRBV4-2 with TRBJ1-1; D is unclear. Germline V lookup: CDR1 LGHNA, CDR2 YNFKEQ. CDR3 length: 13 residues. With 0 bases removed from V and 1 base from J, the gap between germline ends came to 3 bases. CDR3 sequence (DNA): TGTGCCAGCAGCCAAGAACGGAACACTGAAGCTTTCTTT. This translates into CASSQERNTEAFF.

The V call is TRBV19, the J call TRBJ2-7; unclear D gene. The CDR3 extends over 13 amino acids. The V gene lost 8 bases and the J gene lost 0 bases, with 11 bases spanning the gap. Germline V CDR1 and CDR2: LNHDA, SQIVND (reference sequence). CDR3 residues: CASLDTNSYEQYF. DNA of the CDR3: TGTGCCAGTCTCGACACAAACTCCTACGAGCAGTACTTC.

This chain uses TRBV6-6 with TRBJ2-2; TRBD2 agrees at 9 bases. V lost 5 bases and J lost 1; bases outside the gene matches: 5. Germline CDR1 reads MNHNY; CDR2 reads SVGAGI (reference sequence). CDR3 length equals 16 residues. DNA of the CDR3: TGTGCCAGCAGTCTTCGACTAGCGGTGAACACCGGGGAGCTGTTTTTT. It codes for CASSLRLAVNTGELFF.

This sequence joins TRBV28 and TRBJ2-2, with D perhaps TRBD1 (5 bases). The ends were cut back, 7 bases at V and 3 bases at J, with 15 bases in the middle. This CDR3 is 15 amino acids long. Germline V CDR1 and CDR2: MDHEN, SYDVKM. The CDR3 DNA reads TGTGCCAGCACCTTTATGGACAAATACACCGGGGAGCTGTTTTTT. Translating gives CASTFMDKYTGELFF. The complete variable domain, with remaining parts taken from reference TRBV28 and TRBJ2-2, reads DVKVTQSSRYLVKRTGEKVFLECVQDMDHENMFWYRQDPGLGLRLIYFSYDVKMKEKGDIPEGYSVSREKKERFSLILESASTNQTSMYLCASTFMDKYTGELFFGEGSRLTVL.

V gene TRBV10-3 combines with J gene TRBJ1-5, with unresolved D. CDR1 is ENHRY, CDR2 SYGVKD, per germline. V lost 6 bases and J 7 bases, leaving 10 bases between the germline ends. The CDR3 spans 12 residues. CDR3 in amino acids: CAISAEGQPQHF. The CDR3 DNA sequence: TGTGCCATCAGCGCTGAAGGCCAGCCCCAGCATTTT.

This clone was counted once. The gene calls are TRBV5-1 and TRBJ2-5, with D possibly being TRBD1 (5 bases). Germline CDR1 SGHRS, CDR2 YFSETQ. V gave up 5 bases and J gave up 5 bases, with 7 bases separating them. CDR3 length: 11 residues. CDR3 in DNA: TGCGCCAGCAGGGCAGGGGAGACCCAGTACTTC. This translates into CASRAGETQYF.

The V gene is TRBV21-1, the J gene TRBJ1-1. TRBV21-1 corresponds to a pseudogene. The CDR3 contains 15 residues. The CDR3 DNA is TGTGCCAGCAGCAAAGAGGGCAGTGAGAACACTGAAGCTTTCTTT. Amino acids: CASSKEGSENTEAFF.

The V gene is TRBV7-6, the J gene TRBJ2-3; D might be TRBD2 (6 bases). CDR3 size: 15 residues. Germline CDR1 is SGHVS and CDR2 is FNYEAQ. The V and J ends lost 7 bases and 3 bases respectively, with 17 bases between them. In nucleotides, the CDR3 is TGTGCCAGCACCTCGGAACTAGCCCGGACAGATACGCAGTATTTT. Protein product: CASTSELARTDTQYF. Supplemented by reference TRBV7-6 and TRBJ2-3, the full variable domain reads GAGVSQSPRYKVTKRGQDVALRCDPISGHVSLYWYRQALGQGPEFLTYFNYEAQQDKSGLPNDRFSAERPEGSISTLTIQRTEQRDSAMYRCASTSELARTDTQYFGPGTRLTVL.

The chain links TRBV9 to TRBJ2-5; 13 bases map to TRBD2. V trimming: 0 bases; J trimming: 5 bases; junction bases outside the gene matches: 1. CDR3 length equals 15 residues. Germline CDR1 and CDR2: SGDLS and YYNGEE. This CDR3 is CASSVGLAGGETQYF. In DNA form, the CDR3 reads TGTGCCAGCAGCGTAGGACTAGCGGGAGGTGAGACCCAGTACTTC.

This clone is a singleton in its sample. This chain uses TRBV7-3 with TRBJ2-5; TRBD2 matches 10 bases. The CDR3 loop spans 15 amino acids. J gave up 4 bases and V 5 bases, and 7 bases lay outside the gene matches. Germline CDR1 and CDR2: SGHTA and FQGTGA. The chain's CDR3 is CASSPSSGRGETQYF. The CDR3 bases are TGTGCCAGCAGCCCTTCTAGCGGGAGAGGAGAGACCCAGTACTTC.

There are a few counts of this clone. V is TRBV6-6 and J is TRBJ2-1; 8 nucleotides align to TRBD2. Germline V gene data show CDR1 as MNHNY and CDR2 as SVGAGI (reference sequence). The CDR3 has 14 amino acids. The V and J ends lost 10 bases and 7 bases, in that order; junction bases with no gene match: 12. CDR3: CATQGSGRTNEQFF. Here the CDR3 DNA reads TGTGCCACCCAAGGGAGCGGGAGAACGAATGAGCAGTTCTTC.

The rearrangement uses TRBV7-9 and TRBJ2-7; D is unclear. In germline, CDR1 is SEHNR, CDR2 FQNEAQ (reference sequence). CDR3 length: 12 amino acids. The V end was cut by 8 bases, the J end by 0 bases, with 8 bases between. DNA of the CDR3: TGTGCCAGCGAAGGTAGCTCCTACGAGCAGTACTTC. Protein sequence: CASEGSSYEQYF.

CDR3 amino acids: CASSFPHTSGTPSYNEQFF. Written as DNA, the CDR3 is TGTGCCAGCAGTTTCCCTCATACTAGCGGAACCCCTTCCTACAATGAGCAGTTCTTC. The rearrangement links TRBV28 to TRBJ2-1; 8 nucleotides match TRBD2. CDR3 size: 19 residues. The germline CDR1 and CDR2 sequences are MDHEN and SYDVKM. The V gene end was trimmed by 3 bases and the J gene end by 1 base; junction bases not matched to a gene: 14.

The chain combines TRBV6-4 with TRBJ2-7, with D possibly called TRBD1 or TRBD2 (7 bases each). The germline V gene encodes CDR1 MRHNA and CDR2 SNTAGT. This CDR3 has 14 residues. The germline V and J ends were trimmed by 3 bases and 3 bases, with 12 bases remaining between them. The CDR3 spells CASSEGGGSYEQYF. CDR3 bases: TGTGCCAGCAGTGAGGGAGGGGGCAGCTACGAGCAGTACTTC.

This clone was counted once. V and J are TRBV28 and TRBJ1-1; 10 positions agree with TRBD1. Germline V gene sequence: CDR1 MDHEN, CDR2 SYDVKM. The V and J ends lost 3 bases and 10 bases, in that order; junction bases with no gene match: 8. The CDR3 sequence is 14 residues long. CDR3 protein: CASSFAGTGAGAFF. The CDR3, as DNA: TGTGCCAGCAGTTTTGCCGGGACAGGGGCGGGAGCTTTCTTT.

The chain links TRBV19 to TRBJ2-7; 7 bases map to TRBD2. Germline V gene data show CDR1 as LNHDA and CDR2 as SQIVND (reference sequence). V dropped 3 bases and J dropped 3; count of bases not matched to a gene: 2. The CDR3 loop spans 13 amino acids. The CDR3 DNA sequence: TGTGCCAGTAGTATTTCTAGCGGCTACGAGCAGTACTTC. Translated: CASSISSGYEQYF.

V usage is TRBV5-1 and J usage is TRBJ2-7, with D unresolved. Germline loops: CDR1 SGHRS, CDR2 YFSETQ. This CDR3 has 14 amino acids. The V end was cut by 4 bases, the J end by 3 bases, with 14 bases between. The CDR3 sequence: CASSPDGAGYEQYF. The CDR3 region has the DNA TGCGCCAGCAGCCCGGACGGAGCCGGCTACGAGCAGTACTTC.

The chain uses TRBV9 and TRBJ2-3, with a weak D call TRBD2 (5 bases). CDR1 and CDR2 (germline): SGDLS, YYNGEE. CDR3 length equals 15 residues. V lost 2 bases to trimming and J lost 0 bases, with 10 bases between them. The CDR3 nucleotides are TGTGCCAGCAGCGTGTCTAGCAGTAGCACAGATACGCAGTATTTT. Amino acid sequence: CASSVSSSSTDTQYF.

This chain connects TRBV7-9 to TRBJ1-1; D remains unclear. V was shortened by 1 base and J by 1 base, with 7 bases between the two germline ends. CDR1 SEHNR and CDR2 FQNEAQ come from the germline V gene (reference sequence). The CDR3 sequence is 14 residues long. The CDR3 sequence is CASSLDLWNTEAFF. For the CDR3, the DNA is TGTGCCAGCAGCTTAGATTTATGGAACACTGAAGCTTTCTTT.

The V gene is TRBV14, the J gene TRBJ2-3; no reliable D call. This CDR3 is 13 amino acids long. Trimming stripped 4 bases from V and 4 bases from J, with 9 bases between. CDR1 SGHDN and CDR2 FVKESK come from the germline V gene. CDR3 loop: CASSRPRADTQYF. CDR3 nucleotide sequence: TGTGCCAGCAGCCGCCCCCGGGCAGATACGCAGTATTTT.

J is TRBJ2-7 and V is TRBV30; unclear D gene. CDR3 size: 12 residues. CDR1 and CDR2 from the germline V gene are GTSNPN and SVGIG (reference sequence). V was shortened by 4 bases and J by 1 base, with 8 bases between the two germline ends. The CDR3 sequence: CAWNRDSYEQYF. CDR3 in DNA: TGTGCCTGGAATAGGGATTCCTACGAGCAGTACTTC.

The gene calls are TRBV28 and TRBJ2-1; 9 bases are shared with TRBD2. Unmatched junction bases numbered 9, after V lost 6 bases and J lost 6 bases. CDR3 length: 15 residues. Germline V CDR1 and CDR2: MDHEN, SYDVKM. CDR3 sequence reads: CASSPGTSGFNEQFF. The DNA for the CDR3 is TGTGCCAGCAGCCCGGGAACTAGCGGGTTCAATGAGCAGTTCTTC.